This T cell receptor (beta chain) was obtained from a study of early T cells in non-severe SARS-CoV-2 infection. Study-wide context: With bulk RNA from unsorted whole blood as input, sequencing yielded unpaired chains. Whole-study results and caveats: Clonotype matching in VDJdb favored anti-spike CD8 responses and did not capture private and CD4 specificities.

The CDR3 sequence is 18 residues long. V lost 0 bases and J 4 bases, leaving 22 bases between the germline ends. The V gene's germline CDR1 is SGHTS and CDR2 YDEGEE. Comment on this clonotype: What it recognizes is unknown.

As part of library construction, unique molecular identifiers were attached to individual cDNA molecules. TCRdb reprocessed the 5' RACE reads via MiXCR and lists one record per CDR3 protein. The table shows more than 90,000 distinct CDR3 sequences, with approximately 11% occurring only once. The clonotype comes from an adult who was a healthcare worker with PCR-confirmed SARS-CoV-2 infection or an uninfected control (not recorded which). The rearrangement joins TRBV5-8 to TRBJ1-2; no clear D gene. The sample consisted of whole blood. CDR3: CASSLGRGVVDVLYGYTF. CDR3 nucleotides: TGTGCCAGCAGCTTGGGACGCGGGGTGGTGGATGTCCTCTATGGCTACACCTTC. The full variable domain, with the rest looked up from reference TRBV5-8 and TRBJ1-2, is EAGVTQSPTHLIKTRGQQATLRCSPISGHTSVYWYQQALGLGLQFLLWYDEGEERNRGNFPPRFSGRQFPNYSSELNVNALELEDSALYLCASSLGRGVVDVLYGYTFGSGTRLTVV.